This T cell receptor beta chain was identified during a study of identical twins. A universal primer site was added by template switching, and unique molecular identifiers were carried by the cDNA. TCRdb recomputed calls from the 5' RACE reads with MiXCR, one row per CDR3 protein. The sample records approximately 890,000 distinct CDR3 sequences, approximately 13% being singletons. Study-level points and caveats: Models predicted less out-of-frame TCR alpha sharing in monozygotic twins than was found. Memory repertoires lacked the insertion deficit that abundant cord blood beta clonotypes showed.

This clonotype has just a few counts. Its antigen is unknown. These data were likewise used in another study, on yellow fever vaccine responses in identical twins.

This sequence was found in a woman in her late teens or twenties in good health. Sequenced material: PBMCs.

CDR3 in amino acids: CASSFSRTGGNEQFF. DNA of the CDR3: TGTGCCAGCAGTTTCAGTCGGACAGGGGGAAATGAGCAGTTCTTC. V gene TRBV12-3 or TRBV12-4 combines with J gene TRBJ2-1, with 10 bases identical to TRBD1. The CDR3 sequence is 15 residues long. The V segment lost 3 bases and the J segment 7 bases; nucleotides outside the gene matches: 6.